Listed below are T cell receptor beta chains from one sample, sequenced in a study of T cell clones after liver transplantation. Libraries were prepared by immunoSEQ multiplex PCR; TCRdb keeps only in-frame clonotypes and omits some of them. The sample contains about 7,900 clones, over 70% of which appear only once. This material consisted of CD8+ T cells from blood, taken before liver transplant. These receptors originate from a human donor who received a liver transplant. Both conserved end residues are part of each CDR3.

CDR3aa | v_gene
CASSPGLPLHF | TRBV7-9
CASSPGTLNTEAFF | TRBV6-5
CASSLELGAGANVLTF | TRBV7-6
CASIAGGGSEQYF | TRBV27
CASSRLIQETQYF | TRBV2
CASSPRFGLAGSSYNEQFF | TRBV18
CAWSQGGSGNTIYF | TRBV30
CASSIDGVGAAYEQYF | TRBV19
CASSFRQSYSGANVLTF | TRBV28
CASSLVKGGFTYEQYF | TRBV7-9
CSVGDRDGNTIYF | TRBV29-1
CASSAGTSGKDEQYF | TRBV2
CASSLSGSRYGYTF | TRBV5-4
CASSLDGAGGLEQYF | TRBV5-1
CATSIGLGGRQSITQHF | TRBV15
CASKSGRSNYGYTF | TRBV27
CSVEIRDRGRGQYF | TRBV29-1
CASSRPGTGESNEQFF | TRBV7-9
CASSFGQTSPLHF | TRBV27
CASSVDTSGGNEQFF | TRBV9
CASSLAGSNNEQFF | TRBV7-6
CASSTPGVGNSPLHF | TRBV7-6
CASSLEPRSANTEAFF | TRBV5-1
CASSQPTTGGSPYEQYF | TRBV4-2
CSVVPNTKAFF | TRBV29-1
CASNLAGGAYEQYF | TRBV9
CASSGTGISGANVLTF | TRBV7-9
CASSIIAGGGDTQYF | TRBV19
CASSSPPNSPSYEQYF | TRBV5-1
CASPPGQPYEQYF | TRBV19
CASSLPSGGPLGTDTQYF | TRBV5-1
CASSLGGEEQFF | TRBV11-2
CASTIDFSSYNEQFF | TRBV6-1
CASSQVRGGNQPQHF | TRBV4-2
CASTTEDRGGEQYF | TRBV4-2
CASSSTGVPYEQYF | TRBV6-5
CASSPGLGADTQYF | TRBV6-5
CASSAGTGVEQYF | TRBV7-6
CASSFSLAGELFF | TRBV7-3